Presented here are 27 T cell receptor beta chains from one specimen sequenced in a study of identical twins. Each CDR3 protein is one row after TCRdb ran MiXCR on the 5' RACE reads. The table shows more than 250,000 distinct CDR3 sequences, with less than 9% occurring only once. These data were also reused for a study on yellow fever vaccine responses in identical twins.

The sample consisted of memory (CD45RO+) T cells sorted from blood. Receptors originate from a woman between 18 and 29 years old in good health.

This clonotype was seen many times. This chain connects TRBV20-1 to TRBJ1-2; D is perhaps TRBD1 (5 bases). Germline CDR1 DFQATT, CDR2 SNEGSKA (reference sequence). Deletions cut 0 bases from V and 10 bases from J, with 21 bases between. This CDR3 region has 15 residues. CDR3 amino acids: CSARDTIRTGTLYTF. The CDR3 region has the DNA TGCAGTGCTAGAGACACGATCAGGACCGGGACCCTCTACACCTTC.

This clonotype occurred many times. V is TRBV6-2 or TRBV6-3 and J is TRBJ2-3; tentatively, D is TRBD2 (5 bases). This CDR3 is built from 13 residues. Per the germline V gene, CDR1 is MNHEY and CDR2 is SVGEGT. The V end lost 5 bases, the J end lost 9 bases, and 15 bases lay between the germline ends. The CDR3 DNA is TGTGCCAGCAGTCCCCGGGATGCCGGGACGCAGTATTTT. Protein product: CASSPRDAGTQYF.

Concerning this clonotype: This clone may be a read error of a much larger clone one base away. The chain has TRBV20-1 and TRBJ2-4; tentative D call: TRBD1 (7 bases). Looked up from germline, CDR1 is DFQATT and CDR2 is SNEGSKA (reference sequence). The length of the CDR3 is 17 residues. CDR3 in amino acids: CCARFQEGAGTKNIQYF. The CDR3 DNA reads TGCTGTGCTAGATTTCAGGAGGGGGCAGGGACCAAAAACATTCAGTACTTC.

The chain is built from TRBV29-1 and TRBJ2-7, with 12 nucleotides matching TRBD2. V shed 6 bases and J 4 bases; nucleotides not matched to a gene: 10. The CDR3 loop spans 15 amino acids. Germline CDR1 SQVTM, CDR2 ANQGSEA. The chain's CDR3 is CSVSSGRAGLYEQYF. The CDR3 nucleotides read TGCAGCGTGTCTAGCGGGAGGGCCGGCTTATACGAGCAGTACTTC.

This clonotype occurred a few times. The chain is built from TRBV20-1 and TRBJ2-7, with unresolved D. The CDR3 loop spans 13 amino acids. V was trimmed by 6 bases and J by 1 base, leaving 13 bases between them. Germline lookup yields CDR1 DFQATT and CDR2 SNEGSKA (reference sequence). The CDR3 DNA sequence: TGCAGTGCCCCCGGAGACGCTTCCTACGAGCAGTACGTC. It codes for CSAPGDASYEQYV.

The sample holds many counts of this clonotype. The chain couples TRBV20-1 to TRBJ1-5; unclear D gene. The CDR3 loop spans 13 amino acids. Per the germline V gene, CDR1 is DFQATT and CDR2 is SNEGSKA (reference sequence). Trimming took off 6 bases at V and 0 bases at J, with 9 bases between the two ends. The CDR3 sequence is CSAAQSSNQPQHF. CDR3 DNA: TGCAGTGCCGCCCAGAGTAGCAATCAGCCCCAGCATTTT.

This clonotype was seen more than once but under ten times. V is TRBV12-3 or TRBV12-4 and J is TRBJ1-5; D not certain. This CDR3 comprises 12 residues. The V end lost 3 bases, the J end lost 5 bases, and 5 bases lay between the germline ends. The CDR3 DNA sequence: TGTGCCAGCAGTTTCCAAGATCAGCCCCAGCATTTT. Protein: CASSFQDQPQHF.

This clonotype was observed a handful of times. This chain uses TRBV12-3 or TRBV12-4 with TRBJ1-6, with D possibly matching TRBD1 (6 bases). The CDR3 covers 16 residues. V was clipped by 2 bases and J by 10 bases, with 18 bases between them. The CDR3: CASSLLGHTTGSPLHF. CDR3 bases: TGTGCCAGCAGTTTACTGGGACACACAACGGGCTCACCCCTCCACTTT.

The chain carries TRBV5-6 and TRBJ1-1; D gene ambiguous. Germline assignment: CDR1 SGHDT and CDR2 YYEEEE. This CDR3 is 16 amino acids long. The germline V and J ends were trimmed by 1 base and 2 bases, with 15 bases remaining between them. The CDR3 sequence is CASSLWFATLNTEAFF. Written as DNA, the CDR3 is TGTGCCAGCAGCTTGTGGTTCGCGACACTCAACACTGAAGCTTTCTTT.

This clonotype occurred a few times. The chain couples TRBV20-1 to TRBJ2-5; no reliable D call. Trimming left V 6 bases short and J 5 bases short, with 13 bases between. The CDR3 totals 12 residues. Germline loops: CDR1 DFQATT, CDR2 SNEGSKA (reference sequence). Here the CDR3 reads CSASKVGETQYF. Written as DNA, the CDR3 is TGCAGTGCGTCAAAGGTCGGGGAGACCCAGTACTTC.

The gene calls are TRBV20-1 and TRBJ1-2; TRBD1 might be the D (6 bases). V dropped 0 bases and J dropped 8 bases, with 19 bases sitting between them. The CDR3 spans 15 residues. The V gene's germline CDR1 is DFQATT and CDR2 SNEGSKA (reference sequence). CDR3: CSARDLDRDGGGYTF. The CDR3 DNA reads TGCAGTGCTAGAGATTTGGACAGAGATGGTGGGGGCTACACCTTC.

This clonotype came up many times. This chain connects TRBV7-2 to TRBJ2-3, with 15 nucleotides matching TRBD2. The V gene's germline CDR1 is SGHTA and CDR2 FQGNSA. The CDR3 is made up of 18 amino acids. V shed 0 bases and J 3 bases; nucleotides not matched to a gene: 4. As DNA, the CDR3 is TGTGCCAGCAGCTTAGCCGTGGGACTAGCGGGGGGTACAGATACGCAGTATTTT. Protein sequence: CASSLAVGLAGGTDTQYF.

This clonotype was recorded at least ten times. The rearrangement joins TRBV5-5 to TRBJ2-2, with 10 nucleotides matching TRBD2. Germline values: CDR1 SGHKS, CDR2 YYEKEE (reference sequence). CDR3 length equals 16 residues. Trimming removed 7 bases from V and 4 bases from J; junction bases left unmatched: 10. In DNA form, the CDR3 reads TGTGCCAGCTTGGGGGCTAGCGGGGGCCTCACCGGGGAGCTGTTTTTT. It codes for CASLGASGGLTGELFF.

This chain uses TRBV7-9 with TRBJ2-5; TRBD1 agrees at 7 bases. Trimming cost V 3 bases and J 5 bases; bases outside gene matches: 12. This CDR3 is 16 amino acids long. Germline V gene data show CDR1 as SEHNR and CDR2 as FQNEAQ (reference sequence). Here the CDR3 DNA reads TGTGCCAGCAGCTTGGCCACAGGGGTCCGGTGGGAGACCCAGTACTTC. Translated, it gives CASSLATGVRWETQYF. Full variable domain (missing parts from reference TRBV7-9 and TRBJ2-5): DTGVSQNPRHKITKRGQNVTFRCDPISEHNRLYWYRQTLGQGPEFLTYFQNEAQLEKSRLLSDRFSAERPKGSFSTLEIQRTEQGDSAMYLCASSLATGVRWETQYFGPGTRLLVL.

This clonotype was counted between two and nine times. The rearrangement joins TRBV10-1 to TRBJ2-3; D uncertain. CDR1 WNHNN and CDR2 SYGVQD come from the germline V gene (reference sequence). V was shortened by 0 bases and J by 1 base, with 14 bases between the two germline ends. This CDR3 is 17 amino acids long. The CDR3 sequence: CASSESMGKGGTDTQYF. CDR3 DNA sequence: TGCGCCAGCAGTGAGTCGATGGGCAAAGGAGGCACAGATACGCAGTATTTT.

This chain's CDR3 is CASSPTRGLSPLHF. The CDR3 DNA follows: TGTGCCAGCAGCCCAACCAGGGGATTATCACCCCTCCACTTT. V is TRBV7-8 and J is TRBJ1-6; a possible D gene is TRBD1 (6 bases). The CDR3 is made up of 14 amino acids. V was cut by 5 bases and J by 10 bases, with 15 bases left in between. Germline CDR1 SGHVS, CDR2 FQNEAQ.

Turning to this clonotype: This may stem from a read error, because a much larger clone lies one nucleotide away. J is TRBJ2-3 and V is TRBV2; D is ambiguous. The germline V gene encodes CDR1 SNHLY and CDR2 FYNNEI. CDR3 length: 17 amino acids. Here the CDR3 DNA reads TGTGCCCGCAGTCCAAAAACCGGGTGGGCAAAGGCAGATACGCAGTATTTT. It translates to CARSPKTGWAKADTQYF.

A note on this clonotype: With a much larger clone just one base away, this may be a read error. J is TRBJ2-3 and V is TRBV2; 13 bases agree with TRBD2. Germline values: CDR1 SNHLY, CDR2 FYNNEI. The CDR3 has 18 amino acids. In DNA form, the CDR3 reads TGTGCCTGCAGTAAGACTAGCGGGGGGCTCTCTAGCACAGATACGCAGTATTTT. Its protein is CACSKTSGGLSSTDTQYF.

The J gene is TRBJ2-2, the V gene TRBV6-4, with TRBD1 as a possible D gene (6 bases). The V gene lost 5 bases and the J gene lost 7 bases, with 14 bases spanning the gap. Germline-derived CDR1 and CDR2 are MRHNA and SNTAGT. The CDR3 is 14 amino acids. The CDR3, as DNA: TGTGCCAGCAGTATAGCAGGGGAAGACGGGGAGCTGTTTTTT. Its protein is CASSIAGEDGELFF.

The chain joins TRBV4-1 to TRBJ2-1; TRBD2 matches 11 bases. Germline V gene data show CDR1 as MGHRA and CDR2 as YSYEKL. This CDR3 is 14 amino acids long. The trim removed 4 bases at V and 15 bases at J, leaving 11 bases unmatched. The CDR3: CASSLDPPSGGRFF. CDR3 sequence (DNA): TGCGCCAGCAGCCTCGATCCCCCTAGCGGGGGGCGGTTCTTC.

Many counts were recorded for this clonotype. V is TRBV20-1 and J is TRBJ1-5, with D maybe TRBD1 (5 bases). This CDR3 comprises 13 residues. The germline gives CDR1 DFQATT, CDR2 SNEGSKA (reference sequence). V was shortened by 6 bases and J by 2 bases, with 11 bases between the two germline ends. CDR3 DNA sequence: TGCAGTGCCCGGGACGTGGGCAATCAGCCCCAGCATTTT. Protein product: CSARDVGNQPQHF.

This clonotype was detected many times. The CDR3 coding sequence is TGTGCCACCAGCAGAGAAGTCGGTGAGCAGTTCTTC. Translation gives CATSREVGEQFF. This chain connects TRBV15 to TRBJ2-1; D unclear. The germline V and J ends were trimmed by 0 bases and 9 bases, with 6 bases remaining between them. Per the germline V gene, CDR1 is LNHNV and CDR2 is YYDKDF (reference sequence). The CDR3 runs to 12 residues.

The CDR3 sequence is CASGLRVDAEAFF. The CDR3 bases are TGTGCTAGTGGTTTAAGGGTGGACGCTGAAGCTTTCTTT. The V and J genes are TRBV12-5 and TRBJ1-1; D unclear. Germline values: CDR1 LGHNT, CDR2 FRNRAP. Trimming cost V 3 bases and J 6 bases, with 11 bases left between them. The CDR3 is 13 amino acids. The full variable domain, rest sourced from reference TRBV12-5 and TRBJ1-1, is DARVTQTPRHKVTEMGQEVTMRCQPILGHNTVFWYRQTMMQGLELLAYFRNRAPLDDSGMPKDRFSAEMPDATLATLKIQPSEPRDSAVYFCASGLRVDAEAFFGQGTRLTVV.

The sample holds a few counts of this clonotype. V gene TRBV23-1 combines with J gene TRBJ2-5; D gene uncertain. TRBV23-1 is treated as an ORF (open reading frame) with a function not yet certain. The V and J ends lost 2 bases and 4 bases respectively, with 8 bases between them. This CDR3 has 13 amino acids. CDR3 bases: TGCGCCAGCAGTCAAGAAAGTTCAGAGACCCAGTACTTC. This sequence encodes CASSQESSETQYF.

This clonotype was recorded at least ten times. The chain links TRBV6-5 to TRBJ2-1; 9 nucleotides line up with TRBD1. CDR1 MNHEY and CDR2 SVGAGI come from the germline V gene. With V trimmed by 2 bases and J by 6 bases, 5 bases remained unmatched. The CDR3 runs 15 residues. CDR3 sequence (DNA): TGTGCCAGCAGTTACACTGGGACAGGGTTCAATGAGCAGTTCTTC. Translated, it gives CASSYTGTGFNEQFF.

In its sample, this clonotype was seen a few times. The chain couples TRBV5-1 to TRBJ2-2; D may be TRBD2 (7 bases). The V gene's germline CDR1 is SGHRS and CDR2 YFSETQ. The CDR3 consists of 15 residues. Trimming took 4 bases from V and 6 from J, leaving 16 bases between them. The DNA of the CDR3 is TGCGCCAGCAGCCCAGATACAGGGAGGGCCGGGGAGCTGTTTTTT. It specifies CASSPDTGRAGELFF.

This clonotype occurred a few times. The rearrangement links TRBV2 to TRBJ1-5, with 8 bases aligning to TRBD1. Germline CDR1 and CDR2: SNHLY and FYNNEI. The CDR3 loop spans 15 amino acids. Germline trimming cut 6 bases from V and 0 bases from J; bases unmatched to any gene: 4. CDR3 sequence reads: CASREDRVSNQPQHF. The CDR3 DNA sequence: TGTGCCAGCAGAGAGGACAGGGTTAGCAATCAGCCCCAGCATTTT.